This TCR beta chain was profiled in a study of T cell responses to AZD1222 COVID-19 vaccine. Germline CDR1 is SNHLY and CDR2 is FYNNEI. The trim removed 7 bases at V and 0 bases at J, leaving 6 bases unmatched. The CDR3 has 15 amino acids. The protocol was immunoSEQ multiplex PCR, while the TCRdb copy is restricted to in-frame clones and leaves out a portion. This sample carries 150,000 to 200,000 clones, about 90% of them seen once, and the ten largest clones take over 1.3%. Broader study findings: In a largely white British group with more females than males, clonal diversity was possibly underestimated.

A note on this clone: What it binds is unknown.

Material: peripheral blood, obtained on day 0 of AZD1222 vaccination. This receptor was obtained from an adult in good health. This sequence joins TRBV2 and TRBJ2-1; 7 bases match TRBD2. The CDR3 DNA reads as TGTGCCAGCAACCCTAGCGGAAGCTCCTACAATGAGCAGTTCTTC. Its translation: CASNPSGSSYNEQFF.